This T cell receptor (beta chain) was identified during a study of T cell responses to AZD1222 COVID-19 vaccine. Clones were read by immunoSEQ multiplex PCR, and TCRdb kept only the in-frame ones, dropping some. The data show about 150,000 clones, 65% to 90% seen once. The CDR3 is made up of 16 amino acids. The V end was cut by 4 bases, the J end by 2 bases, with 18 bases between. The germline V gene encodes CDR1 SGHDT and CDR2 YYEEEE. Points on this clone: No antigen is known for it.

Study-level results: Sampled repertoires all dated from after the peak T cell response. There were mostly white British donors and more females than males, and clonal diversity was possibly underestimated. Spike-specific TCR breadth and depth grew following two AZD1222 doses.

J is TRBJ1-2 and V is TRBV5-6; D perhaps matches TRBD1 (6 bases). The sequences come from peripheral blood, collected 28 days after the second dose of the MenACWY control vaccine. The TCR comes from an adult who received the MenACWY meningococcal vaccine as a control. The chain's CDR3 is CASSTQTGTMNYGYTF. DNA for the CDR3: TGTGCCAGCAGCACACAGACCGGGACAATGAACTATGGCTACACCTTC.